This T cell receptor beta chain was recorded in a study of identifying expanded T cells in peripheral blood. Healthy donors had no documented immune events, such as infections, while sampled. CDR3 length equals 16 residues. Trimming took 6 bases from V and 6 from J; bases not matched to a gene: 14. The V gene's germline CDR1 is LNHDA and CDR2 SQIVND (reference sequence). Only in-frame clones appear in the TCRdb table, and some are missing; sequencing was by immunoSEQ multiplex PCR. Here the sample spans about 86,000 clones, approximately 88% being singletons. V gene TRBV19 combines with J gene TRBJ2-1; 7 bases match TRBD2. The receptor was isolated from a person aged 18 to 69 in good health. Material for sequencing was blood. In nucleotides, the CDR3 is TGTGCCAGTAGGAACCTGGCGGGGGATCGCGTCAATGAGCAGTTCTTC. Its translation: CASRNLAGDRVNEQFF.